One sample yielded the 13 T cell receptor beta chains listed below, sequenced in a study of CD8+CD57+ T cells in acquired aplastic anemia. Whoever was chosen for sequencing had shown CD8+CD57+ cell expansion by flow cytometry. Genomic DNA was employed as the template in profiling TCR beta VDJ and CDR3. MiXCR, run by TCRdb on the reads, gives a single entry per CDR3 protein. Among some 170,000 distinct CDR3 sequences listed, around 50% were seen once. Material: sorted CD4+, CD8+, or CD8+CD57+ T cells (not recorded which) from PBMCs. These receptors were collected from a human donor with aplastic anemia.

This clonotype was observed many times. J is TRBJ2-5 and V is TRBV20-1; D is unclear. The CDR3 covers 13 residues. CDR1 is DFQATT and CDR2 is SNEGSKA in the germline V gene (reference sequence). V lost 3 bases and J lost 2, with 10 bases in between. The CDR3 reads CSASSVGQETQYF. Written as DNA, the CDR3 is TGCAGTGCTAGTAGTGTAGGGCAAGAGACCCAGTACTTC.

This clonotype has at least ten counts. This chain connects TRBV9 to TRBJ2-5; D may correspond to TRBD1 or TRBD2 (5 bases each). The CDR3 runs to 14 residues. Germline loops: CDR1 SGDLS, CDR2 YYNGEE. V gave up 2 bases and J gave up 0 bases, with 8 bases separating them. The CDR3 DNA is TGTGCCAGCAGCGTCAGGGAGTACCAAGAGACCCAGTACTTC. It yields the protein CASSVREYQETQYF.

This clonotype was recorded a few times. This sequence joins TRBV7-9 and TRBJ1-6; D not certain. CDR1 is SEHNR, CDR2 FQNEAQ, per germline (reference sequence). CDR3 length: 12 amino acids. Trimming removed 1 base from V and 8 bases from J, with 3 bases in between. The CDR3 spells CASSLGDSPLHF. The CDR3 nucleotides read TGTGCCAGCAGCTTAGGGGATTCACCCCTCCACTTT.

V and J are TRBV19 and TRBJ1-2; D is possibly TRBD1 (5 bases). Trimming removed 2 bases from V and 4 bases from J, with 14 bases in between. The CDR3 is 15 amino acids. The germline gives CDR1 LNHDA, CDR2 SQIVND (reference sequence). CDR3 DNA: TGTGCCAGTAGTATAAGGGAGGGACCGCCCTATGGCTACACCTTC. Translated: CASSIREGPPYGYTF.

Many counts were recorded for this clonotype. The V call is TRBV10-2, the J call TRBJ2-7; a possible D gene is TRBD2 (5 bases). The length of the CDR3 is 13 residues. The V gene's germline CDR1 is WSHSY and CDR2 SAAADI. Trimming took off 4 bases at V and 7 bases at J, with 14 bases between the two ends. The CDR3 coding sequence is TGCGCCAGCAGTGCGAGCCCTACGGGGGAGCAGTACTTC. This sequence encodes CASSASPTGEQYF.

A remark on this clonotype: A much larger clone differs from this one at a single base, so this may be a read error. This sequence joins TRBV6-1 and TRBJ1-4, with D possibly being TRBD1 (5 bases). The CDR3 covers 13 residues. Trimming stripped 10 bases from V and 2 bases from J, with 11 bases between. Germline V gene sequence: CDR1 MNHNS, CDR2 SASEGT. CDR3: CAISGLTNEKLFF. The CDR3 DNA reads TGTGCCATCTCGGGACTGACTAATGAAAAACTGTTTTTT.

Concerning this clonotype itself: A read error may be the cause here, since a much bigger clone is one base away. This chain joins TRBV20-1 and TRBJ2-7; no firm D call. CDR3 length equals 13 residues. The germline V gene has CDR1 DFQATT and CDR2 SNEGSKA (reference sequence). CDR3 region: CSARDSSTYERYF. The CDR3 DNA is TGCAGTGCTAGAGACAGTTCAACCTACGAGCGGTACTTC.

This clonotype was picked up a small number of times. The V and J genes are TRBV19 and TRBJ1-6; 9 bases are shared with TRBD1. There are 14 residues in the CDR3. The junction had 3 bases not matched to a gene; V was cut back by 6 bases and J by 6 bases. The germline gives CDR1 LNHDA, CDR2 SQIVND (reference sequence). The CDR3 nucleotides are TGTGCCAGTAGCGAACAGGGGGCTAATTCACCCCTCCACTTT. It codes for CASSEQGANSPLHF.

This clonotype has just a few counts. The gene calls are TRBV19 and TRBJ2-1; D remains unclear. Trimming pared 2 bases from V and 0 bases from J, leaving 8 bases between. Germline CDR1 is LNHDA and CDR2 is SQIVND (reference sequence). The CDR3 extends over 15 amino acids. CDR3 residues: CASSISVTSYNEQFF. The CDR3 region has the DNA TGTGCCAGTAGTATATCCGTAACCTCCTACAATGAGCAGTTCTTC.

The chain is built from TRBV6-1 and TRBJ2-7; D is uncertain. Per germline, CDR1 MNHNS and CDR2 SASEGT. The germline V and J ends were trimmed by 8 bases and 4 bases, with 18 bases remaining between them. The CDR3 consists of 14 residues. CDR3 in DNA: TGTGCCAGCTACCTGAGTGAGGCCCGATACGAGCAGTACTTC. It is translated as CASYLSEARYEQYF.

The rearrangement links TRBV18 to TRBJ2-7; 7 bases are shared with TRBD1. The junction had 8 bases not matched to a gene; V was cut back by 7 bases and J by 5 bases. Germline CDR1 and CDR2: KGHSH and LQKENI. This CDR3 spans 13 amino acids. Written as DNA, the CDR3 is TGTGCCAGCTGCCCGACAGGGTTGGACGAGCAGTACTTC. Protein: CASCPTGLDEQYF.

J is TRBJ2-7 and V is TRBV12-3 or TRBV12-4, with a tentative D call TRBD2 (5 bases). The J call may be mistaken, given a closer DNA end match to TRBJ2-1. This CDR3 comprises 20 residues. As DNA, the CDR3 is TGTGCCAGCAGACTAACTTTGACGGGGAGCCTCCGTAGCGCCTACAATGAGCAGTTCTTC. Its translation: CASRLTLTGSLRSAYNEQFF.

This clonotype was counted ten times or more. The chain joins TRBV19 to TRBJ1-2, with a possible D match to TRBD1 (5 bases). The CDR3 has 15 amino acids. The V end was cut by 5 bases, the J end by 7 bases, with 20 bases between. Per germline, CDR1 LNHDA and CDR2 SQIVND (reference sequence). CDR3 residues: CASSAQGERMGGYTF. CDR3 sequence (DNA): TGTGCCAGTAGTGCCCAGGGAGAGAGGATGGGTGGCTACACCTTC.